This entry lists 18 T cell receptor beta chains sequenced from one sample in a study of identical twins. TCRdb analysed the 5' RACE reads with MiXCR anew, one entry per CDR3 protein. The data show approximately 620,000 distinct CDR3 sequences, approximately 9% seen once. The same data also contributed to another study, on yellow fever vaccine responses in identical twins.

The sequencing input was PBMCs. These receptors all come from a woman aged 18-30 years in good health.

In DNA, the CDR3 is TGTGCCAGTAGTATACCTACCGGGGGCGGCAATCAGCCCCAGCATTTT. Translating it yields CASSIPTGGGNQPQHF. The chain carries TRBV19 and TRBJ1-5; tentatively, D is TRBD1 (6 bases). In germline, CDR1 is LNHDA, CDR2 SQIVND (reference sequence). This CDR3 spans 16 amino acids. The V gene lost 2 bases and the J gene lost 2 bases, with 13 bases spanning the gap. Based on the CDR3 plus reference TRBV19 and TRBJ1-5, the full variable domain is DGGITQSPKYLFRKEGQNVTLSCEQNLNHDAMYWYRQDPGQGLRLIYYSQIVNDFQKGDIAEGYSVSREKKESFPLTVTSAQKNPTAFYLCASSIPTGGGNQPQHFGDGTRLSIL.

In this sample, this clonotype turned up a few times. The gene calls are TRBV5-1 and TRBJ1-1; 9 bases are shared with TRBD1. Trimming cost V 3 bases and J 8 bases; bases outside gene matches: 5. The germline V gene encodes CDR1 SGHRS and CDR2 YFSETQ. CDR3 length equals 13 residues. The DNA for the CDR3 is TGCGCCAGCAGCTCGGACAGGGGATCAGAAGCTTTCTTT. The encoded protein is CASSSDRGSEAFF.

This clonotype was seen a handful of times. CDR3 amino acids: CSVEVEDLKLFF. The CDR3 DNA sequence: TGCAGCGTTGAAGTCGAGGATTTAAAACTGTTTTTT. The genes are TRBV29-1 and TRBJ1-4; D unclear. The CDR3 runs 12 residues. Looked up from germline, CDR1 is SQVTM and CDR2 is ANQGSEA. Trimming removed 1 base from V and 10 bases from J, with 10 bases in between.

This clonotype was observed a handful of times. This rearrangement joins TRBV7-8 to TRBJ2-7, with D hard to call. V was cut by 1 base and J by 5 bases, with 9 bases left in between. The germline CDR1 and CDR2 sequences are SGHVS and FQNEAQ. This CDR3 has 13 residues. The CDR3 coding sequence is TGTGCCAGCAGCTTAGTTCTTGGGGACGAGCAGTACTTC. This encodes CASSLVLGDEQYF.

This clonotype showed up just a few times. This rearrangement joins TRBV6-1 to TRBJ1-2; D ambiguous. CDR1 is MNHNS and CDR2 is SASEGT in the germline V gene. The germline V and J ends were trimmed by 4 bases and 8 bases, with 11 bases remaining between them. The CDR3 extends over 12 amino acids. CDR3 residues: CASSGAGGGYTF. In nucleotides, the CDR3 is TGTGCCAGCAGTGGGGCAGGAGGAGGCTACACCTTC.

The chain couples TRBV4-2 to TRBJ2-1, with TRBD2 matching 7 bases. CDR1 LGHNA and CDR2 YNFKEQ come from the germline V gene. The CDR3 is 13 amino acids. Unmatched junction bases numbered 2, after V lost 0 bases and J lost 9 bases. As DNA, the CDR3 is TGTGCCAGCAGCCAAGAAACGGGAGGTGAGCAGTTCTTC. Translating it yields CASSQETGGEQFF.

This clonotype was seen many times. The CDR3 sequence: CASSQDDRGVYNEQFF. The DNA for the CDR3 is TGCGCCAGCAGCCAAGACGACAGGGGCGTGTACAATGAGCAGTTCTTC. The genes are TRBV4-3 and TRBJ2-1; 8 bases map to TRBD1. Germline V lookup: CDR1 LGHNA, CDR2 YSLEER. V lost 0 bases to trimming and J lost 4 bases; unmatched junction nucleotides: 5. This CDR3 is 16 amino acids long.

J is TRBJ2-3 and V is TRBV28; D uncertain. CDR1 and CDR2 from the germline V gene are MDHEN and SYDVKM. This CDR3 has 16 amino acids. The V gene lost 6 bases and the J gene lost 6 bases, with 22 bases spanning the gap. CDR3 loop: CASRSRGDAPGDTQYF. The CDR3 bases are TGTGCCAGCAGGAGCAGAGGAGACGCACCCGGGGATACGCAGTATTTT.

The V gene is TRBV20-1, the J gene TRBJ2-5; 9 bases fit TRBD2. The CDR3 spans 15 residues. Looked up from germline, CDR1 is DFQATT and CDR2 is SNEGSKA (reference sequence). V lost 4 bases to trimming and J lost 3 bases; unmatched junction nucleotides: 9. The CDR3 protein is CSAIDLGTSKETQYF. CDR3 DNA: TGCAGTGCTATAGACCTCGGGACTAGCAAAGAGACCCAGTACTTC.

This chain connects TRBV7-8 to TRBJ2-7; TRBD1 might be the D (6 bases). The CDR3 is 16 amino acids. With 2 bases removed from V and 0 bases from J, the gap between germline ends came to 14 bases. Germline V lookup: CDR1 SGHVS, CDR2 FQNEAQ. CDR3 sequence reads: CASSLLTGRTSYEQYF. The CDR3 DNA reads TGTGCCAGCAGCTTACTGACAGGCCGGACCTCCTACGAGCAGTACTTC.

This clonotype was counted at least ten times. The chain carries TRBV16 and TRBJ1-4; no firm D call. With 2 bases removed from V and 0 bases from J, the gap between germline ends came to 7 bases. The CDR3 covers 15 residues. From germline, CDR1 is KGHSY and CDR2 FQNENV. The CDR3 bases are TGTGCCAGCAGCCAAGACCGCTCAACTAATGAAAAACTGTTTTTT. Protein sequence: CASSQDRSTNEKLFF.

This clonotype was picked up many times. The V gene is TRBV6-1, the J gene TRBJ2-5; 8 bases fit TRBD2. Germline values: CDR1 MNHNS, CDR2 SASEGT. The CDR3 length is 15 residues. V lost 6 bases to trimming and J lost 2 bases; unmatched junction nucleotides: 8. CDR3 amino acids: CASSPTLAAQETQYF. CDR3 sequence (DNA): TGTGCCAGCAGCCCTACACTAGCGGCACAAGAGACCCAGTACTTC.

V usage is TRBV6-2 or TRBV6-3 and J usage is TRBJ2-1; TRBD1 aligns across 9 bases. This CDR3 contains 15 residues. Germline lookup yields CDR1 MNHEY and CDR2 SVGEGT. Unmatched junction bases numbered 10, after V lost 5 bases and J lost 8 bases. The CDR3 is CASSARDRAGDEQFF. The CDR3 DNA is TGTGCCAGCAGTGCCCGGGACAGGGCGGGGGATGAGCAGTTCTTC.

V usage is TRBV18 and J usage is TRBJ2-5; D is perhaps TRBD1 (6 bases). CDR3 size: 14 residues. The germline V gene has CDR1 KGHSH and CDR2 LQKENI. Trimming shortened V by 3 bases and J by 5 bases, and 13 bases separated the two germline ends. CDR3 bases: TGTGCCAGCTCACCCGGACAGAGAGGGGAGACCCAGTACTTC. Translating it yields CASSPGQRGETQYF.

This clonotype was detected many times. CDR3 sequence (DNA): TGTGCCAGCAGCTTAGTAACTAGCGGGAGGGCCGAGCAGTACTTC. It is translated as CASSLVTSGRAEQYF. This sequence joins TRBV7-2 and TRBJ2-7, with TRBD2 identical over 13 bases. This CDR3 has 15 amino acids. Per germline, CDR1 SGHTA and CDR2 FQGNSA. J gave up 6 bases and V 1 base, and 3 bases lay outside the gene matches.

The chain recombines TRBV6-1 with TRBJ2-1; perhaps TRBD2 as D (7 bases). Germline V gene lookup returns CDR1 MNHNS and CDR2 SASEGT. CDR3 length: 14 residues. The ends were cut back, 6 bases at V and 8 bases at J, with 17 bases in the middle. The CDR3 sequence is CASRGGRLSDEQFF. CDR3 DNA: TGTGCCAGCAGGGGGGGGCGCCTATCGGATGAGCAGTTCTTC.

This clonotype was detected many times. In DNA form, the CDR3 reads TGCGCCAGCAGCTTGGCGGGACAGCACACAGATACGCAGTATTTT. The encoded protein is CASSLAGQHTDTQYF. V gene TRBV5-1 combines with J gene TRBJ2-3, with TRBD1 matching over 7 bases. The CDR3 spans 15 residues. V was pared by 0 bases and J by 2 bases, with 3 bases of the junction left unmatched. Germline values: CDR1 SGHRS, CDR2 YFSETQ.

This clonotype was counted between two and nine times. The rearrangement uses TRBV6-2 or TRBV6-3 and TRBJ2-7, with TRBD2 matching over 9 bases. Looked up from germline, CDR1 is MNHEY and CDR2 is SVGEGT. Trimming cost V 7 bases and J 6 bases; bases outside gene matches: 4. The CDR3 sequence is 12 residues long. The CDR3, as DNA: TGTGCCAGCACGGCTAGCGGGACCGAGCAGTACTTC. Translating gives CASTASGTEQYF.